This is a list of T cell receptor beta chains from one sample in a study of T cells in tuberculosis. Clones were sequenced by immunoSEQ multiplex PCR, and TCRdb holds only the in-frame ones, with some missing. This table holds around 60,000 clones, about 86% found once. Sequenced material: CD1b-GMM tetramer-negative cells sorted from PBMCs. These receptors all stem from an adult woman with latent tuberculosis. Both conserved end residues are part of each CDR3. Fields, in order: V gene, D gene, clone size, J gene, CDR3 protein, CDR3 DNA. D genes are given only for firm matches. Not every row has a clone size; where given, it reads once, few, many or a size class.

>TRBV7-8|TRBD1|NA|TRBJ1-2
CASSLRDRETGYTF
TGTGCCAGCAGCTTACGGGACAGGGAGACTGGCTACACCTTC
>TRBV7-3|TRBD1|NA|TRBJ1-1
CASSQQGGKTEAFF
TGTGCCAGCAGCCAACAGGGGGGAAAGACTGAAGCTTTCTTT
>TRBV5-1|NA|NA|TRBJ1-1
CASSFRGELNTEAFF
TGCGCCAGCAGCTTCCGGGGGGAGTTGAACACTGAAGCTTTCTTT
>TRBV12-5|NA|NA|TRBJ1-3
CASGWSSQGKGNTIYF
TGTGCTAGTGGTTGGTCATCGCAGGGAAAAGGAAACACCATATATTTT
>TRBV28|NA|NA|TRBJ1-1
CASSLRGLSTEAFF
TGTGCCAGCAGCCTCCGGGGACTGAGCACTGAAGCTTTCTTT
>TRBV2|NA|NA|TRBJ2-7
CASSEGNLEGEQYF
TGTGCCAGCAGTGAAGGGAATCTGGAGGGCGAGCAGTACTTC
>TRBV7-8|NA|NA|TRBJ1-5
CASSDHRDEGGNQPQHF
TGTGCCAGCAGCGATCACAGGGATGAGGGTGGCAATCAGCCCCAGCATTTT
>TRBV7-2|TRBD2|NA|TRBJ2-7
CASSLAHLAGGYEQYF
TGTGCCAGCAGCTTAGCCCACCTAGCGGGGGGCTACGAGCAGTACTTC
>TRBV28|TRBD2|NA|TRBJ2-5
CASSTKAGGETQYF
TGTGCCAGCAGTACGAAGGCCGGGGGGGAGACCCAGTACTTC
>TRBV18|NA|NA|TRBJ1-1
CASSPPTGTARAFF
TGTGCCAGCTCACCACCAACAGGGACGGCGCGAGCTTTCTTT
>TRBV19|TRBD1|NA|TRBJ2-7
CASSMGTGPYEQYF
TGTGCCAGTAGTATGGGGACAGGGCCCTACGAGCAGTACTTC
>TRBV5-4|TRBD1|NA|TRBJ2-7
CASSPGGHHPYEQYF
TGTGCCAGCAGCCCAGGGGGACACCATCCCTACGAGCAGTACTTC
>TRBV27|NA|NA|TRBJ2-7
CASSPTVDSGDYEQYF
TGTGCCAGCAGTCCTACCGTGGACAGTGGAGACTACGAGCAGTACTTC
>TRBV2|NA|NA|TRBJ1-5
CASSEWDTGSNQPQHF
TGTGCCAGCAGTGAATGGGACACGGGTAGCAATCAGCCCCAGCATTTT
>TRBV6-1|NA|once|TRBJ1-3
CASSELGELSGNTIYF
TGTGCCAGCAGTGAGCTCGGGGAGCTCTCTGGAAACACCATATATTTT
>TRBV10-3|NA|once|TRBJ2-1
CAISDLEKRNEQFF
TGTGCCATCAGTGATTTAGAGAAGAGGAATGAGCAGTTCTTC
>TRBV7-2|TRBD1|NA|TRBJ1-2
CASSSSRTGPYGYTF
TGTGCCAGCAGCTCAAGCCGGACAGGGCCGTATGGCTACACCTTC
>TRBV28|NA|NA|TRBJ2-5
CASSLGGRRETQYF
TGTGCCAGCAGTTTGGGGGGACGAAGAGAGACCCAGTACTTC
>TRBV7-7|NA|NA|TRBJ2-3
CASSPGYGTDTQYF
TGTGCCAGCAGCCCGGGGTACGGCACAGATACGCAGTATTTT
>TRBV18|NA|once|TRBJ1-2
CASSPSWRVSDGYTF
TGTGCCAGCTCACCGTCTTGGAGAGTGAGTGATGGCTACACCTTC
>TRBV7-2|NA|few|TRBJ2-5
CASSSVRRAETQYF
TGTGCCAGCAGCTCGGTTAGGAGGGCAGAGACCCAGTACTTC
>TRBV21-1|NA|NA|TRBJ2-5
CASSPPSGGARETQYF
TGTGCCAGCAGCCCTCCTAGCGGGGGGGCGCGTGAGACCCAGTACTTC
>TRBV11-2|NA|NA|TRBJ2-1
CASSLDGLGSRREGYNEQFF
TGTGCCAGCAGCTTAGATGGGCTGGGGTCCCGCCGGGAAGGGTACAATGAGCAGTTCTTC
>TRBV11-2|TRBD2|once|TRBJ2-7
CASRRTRSGEQYF
TGTGCCAGCAGGCGGACTAGGTCGGGCGAGCAGTACTTC
>TRBV19|TRBD2|NA|TRBJ2-7
CASSTGTSGSYEQYF
TGTGCCAGTAGTACCGGGACTAGCGGCTCCTACGAGCAGTACTTC
>TRBV18|NA|NA|TRBJ1-1
CASSPRGGAGTEAFF
TGTGCCAGCTCACCAAGAGGGGGGGCTGGCACTGAAGCTTTCTTT
>TRBV6-5|NA|once|TRBJ2-5
CASNLGGQQETQYF
TGTGCCAGCAACCTAGGGGGACAACAAGAGACCCAGTACTTC
>TRBV28|TRBD1|NA|TRBJ2-3
CASSLQGAGDTQYF
TGTGCCAGCAGTTTACAGGGGGCGGGAGATACGCAGTATTTT
>TRBV5-6|NA|NA|TRBJ2-3
CASSLGASTDTQYF
TGTGCCAGCAGCTTGGGGGCGAGCACAGATACGCAGTATTTT
>TRBV9|NA|NA|TRBJ2-2
CASSVRQTGELFF
TGTGCCAGCAGCGTCCGACAGACCGGGGAGCTGTTTTTT
>TRBV11-2|TRBD2|few|TRBJ2-1
CASSKRAAGEYNEQFF
TGTGCCAGCAGCAAGAGGGCAGCGGGGGAATACAATGAGCAGTTCTTC
>TRBV5-6|TRBD1|NA|TRBJ2-4
CASSSGQVRLAKNIQYF
TGTGCCAGCAGTTCTGGACAGGTACGACTAGCCAAAAACATTCAGTACTTC
>TRBV5-5|TRBD1|once|TRBJ2-7
CASSSPTGVVSYEQYF
TGTGCCAGCAGCTCCCCGACAGGGGTCGTTTCCTACGAGCAGTACTTC
>TRBV5-1|NA|NA|TRBJ2-7
CASSLESGPYEQYF
TGCGCCAGCAGCTTGGAAAGCGGTCCCTACGAGCAGTACTTC
>TRBV18|TRBD2|NA|TRBJ2-2
CASSQSLAGAVNTGELFF
TGTGCCAGCTCACAAAGTCTAGCGGGAGCTGTGAACACCGGGGAGCTGTTTTTT
>TRBV6-5|TRBD2|NA|TRBJ2-5
CASSSAAGGLKETQYF
TGTGCCAGCAGTTCCGCGGCGGGGGGGCTGAAAGAGACCCAGTACTTC
>TRBV7-3|TRBD2|NA|TRBJ2-3
CASSQEANSGRTRGGDF
TGTGCCAGCAGCCAAGAAGCTAATAGCGGGAGAACCAGGGGGGGTGATTTT
>TRBV7-8|TRBD2|NA|TRBJ2-1
CASAYEGGRASGYEQFF
TGTGCCAGCGCGTATGAGGGAGGAAGGGCTAGCGGGTATGAGCAGTTCTTC
>TRBV10-1|NA|NA|TRBJ2-7
CASSEGGERYEQYF
TGCGCCAGCAGTGAGGGCGGGGAACGCTACGAGCAGTACTTC
>TRBV7-9|NA|NA|TRBJ1-2
CASSPYASGNYGYTF
TGTGCCAGCAGCCCCTATGCCTCCGGGAACTATGGCTACACCTTC
>TRBV4-2|TRBD1|NA|TRBJ1-3
CASSQRSPRGQAGNTIYF
TGTGCCAGCAGCCAACGCTCCCCTCGGGGACAGGCTGGAAACACCATATATTTT
>TRBV7-6|TRBD2|NA|TRBJ2-7
CASSLTSGRGYEQYF
TGTGCCAGCAGCTTAACTAGCGGGAGAGGGTACGAGCAGTACTTC
>TRBV4-3|NA|NA|TRBJ1-1
CASSQDPQAKTEAFF
TGCGCCAGCAGCCAAGACCCACAGGCGAAGACTGAAGCTTTCTTT
>TRBV28|NA|NA|TRBJ1-1
CASSLGGSPNTEAFF
TGTGCCAGCAGTTTGGGGGGGTCTCCGAACACTGAAGCTTTCTTT
>TRBV28|TRBD2|few|TRBJ2-5
CASSLTSGGQETQYF
TGTGCCAGCAGTTTGACTAGCGGGGGACAAGAGACCCAGTACTTC
>TRBV28|NA|NA|TRBJ2-7
CASSVYRGGYEQYF
TGTGCCAGCAGCGTCTACAGGGGGGGTTACGAGCAGTACTTC
>TRBV9|TRBD2|NA|TRBJ2-7
CASSVDPAGAFYEQYF
TGTGCCAGCAGCGTAGACCCAGCGGGGGCCTTCTACGAGCAGTACTTC
>TRBV5-1|NA|NA|TRBJ2-1
CASSSGSGYNEQFF
TGCGCCAGCAGCAGTGGGAGCGGGTACAATGAGCAGTTCTTC
>TRBV6-5|NA|NA|TRBJ2-2
CASSRTSNTGELFF
TGTGCCAGCAGTCGGACTTCGAACACCGGGGAGCTGTTTTTT
>TRBV28|TRBD1|NA|TRBJ2-7
CATGTGSTLGQYF
TGTGCCACCGGGACAGGCTCCACTCTTGGGCAGTACTTC